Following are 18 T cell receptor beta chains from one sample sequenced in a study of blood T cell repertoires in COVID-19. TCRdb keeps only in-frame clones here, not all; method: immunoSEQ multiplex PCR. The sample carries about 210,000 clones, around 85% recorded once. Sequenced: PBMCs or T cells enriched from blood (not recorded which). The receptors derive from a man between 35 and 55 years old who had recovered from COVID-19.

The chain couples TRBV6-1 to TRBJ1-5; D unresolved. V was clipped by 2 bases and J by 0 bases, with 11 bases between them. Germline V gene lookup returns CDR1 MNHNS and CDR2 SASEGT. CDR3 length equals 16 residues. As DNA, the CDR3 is TGTGCCAGCAGTGAATCTGTCAGTAATAGCAATCAGCCCCAGCATTTT. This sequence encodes CASSESVSNSNQPQHF.

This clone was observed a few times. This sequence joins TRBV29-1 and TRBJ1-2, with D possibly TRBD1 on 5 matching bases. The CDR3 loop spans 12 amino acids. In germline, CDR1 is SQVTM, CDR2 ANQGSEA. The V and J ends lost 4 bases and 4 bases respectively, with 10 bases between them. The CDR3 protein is CSVVEGPYGYTF. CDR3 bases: TGCAGCGTTGTGGAGGGACCCTATGGCTACACCTTC. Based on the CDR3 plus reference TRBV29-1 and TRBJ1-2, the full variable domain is SAVISQKPSRDICQRGTSLTIQCQVDSQVTMMFWYRQQPGQSLTLIATANQGSEATYESGFVIDKFPISRPNLTFSTLTVSNMSPEDSSIYLCSVVEGPYGYTFGSGTRLTVV.

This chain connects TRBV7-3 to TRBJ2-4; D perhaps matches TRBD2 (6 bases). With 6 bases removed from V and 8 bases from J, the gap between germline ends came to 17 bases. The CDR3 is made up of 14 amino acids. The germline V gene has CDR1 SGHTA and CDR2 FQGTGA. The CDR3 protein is CASRPTGGSDIQYF. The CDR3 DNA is TGTGCCAGCAGACCCACCGGGGGATCCGACATTCAGTACTTC.

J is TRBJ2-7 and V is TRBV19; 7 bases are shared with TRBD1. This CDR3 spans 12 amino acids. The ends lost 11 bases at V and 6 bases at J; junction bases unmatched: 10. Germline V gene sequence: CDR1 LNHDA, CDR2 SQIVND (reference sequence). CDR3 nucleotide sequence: TGTGCCTCATCGGACAGGCCAGGCGAGCAGTACTTC. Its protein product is CASSDRPGEQYF.

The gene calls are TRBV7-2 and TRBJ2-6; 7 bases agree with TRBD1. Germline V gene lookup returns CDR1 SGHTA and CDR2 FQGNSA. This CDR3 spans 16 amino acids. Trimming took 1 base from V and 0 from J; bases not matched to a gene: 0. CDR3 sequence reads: CASSLEGASGANVLTF. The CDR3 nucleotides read TGTGCCAGCAGCTTAGAGGGGGCCTCTGGGGCCAACGTCCTGACTTTC.

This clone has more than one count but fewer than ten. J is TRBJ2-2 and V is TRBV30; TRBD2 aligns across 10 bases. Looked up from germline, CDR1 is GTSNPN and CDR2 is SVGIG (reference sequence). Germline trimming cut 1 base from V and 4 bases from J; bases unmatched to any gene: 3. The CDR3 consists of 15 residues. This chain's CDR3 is CAWSGLAGVTGELFF. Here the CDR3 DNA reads TGTGCCTGGAGTGGGCTAGCGGGAGTCACCGGGGAGCTGTTTTTT.

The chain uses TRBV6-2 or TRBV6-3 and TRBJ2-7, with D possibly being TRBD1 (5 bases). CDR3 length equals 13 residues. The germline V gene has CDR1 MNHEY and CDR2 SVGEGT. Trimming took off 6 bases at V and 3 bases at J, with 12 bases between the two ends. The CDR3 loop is CASSSVGHYEQYF. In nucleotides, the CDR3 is TGTGCCAGCAGCTCAGTGGGGCACTACGAGCAGTACTTC.

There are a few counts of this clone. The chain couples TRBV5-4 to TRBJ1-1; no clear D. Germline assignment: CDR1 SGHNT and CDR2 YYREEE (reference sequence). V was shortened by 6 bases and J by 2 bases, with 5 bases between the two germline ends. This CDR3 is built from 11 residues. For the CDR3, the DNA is TGTGCCAGCACCCATAACACTGAAGCTTTCTTT. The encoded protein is CASTHNTEAFF.

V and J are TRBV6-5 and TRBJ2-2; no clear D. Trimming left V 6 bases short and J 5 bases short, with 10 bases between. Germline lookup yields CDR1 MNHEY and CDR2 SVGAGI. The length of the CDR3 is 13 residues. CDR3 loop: CASRDAGTGELFF. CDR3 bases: TGTGCCAGCAGAGACGCCGGGACCGGGGAGCTGTTTTTT.

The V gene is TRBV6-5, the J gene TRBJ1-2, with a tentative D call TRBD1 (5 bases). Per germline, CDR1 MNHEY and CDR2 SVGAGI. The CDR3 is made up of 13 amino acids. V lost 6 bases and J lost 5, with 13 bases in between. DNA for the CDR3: TGTGCCAGCAGCGCCAGGGAGGATTATGGCTACACCTTC. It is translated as CASSAREDYGYTF.

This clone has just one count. The CDR3 here is CASSWTSNTEAFF. The CDR3 DNA follows: TGTGCCAGCAGTTGGACAAGCAACACTGAAGCTTTCTTT. The chain recombines TRBV12-3 or TRBV12-4 with TRBJ1-1; D perhaps matches TRBD1 (5 bases). The ends were cut back, 4 bases at V and 2 bases at J, with 8 bases in the middle. The length of the CDR3 is 13 residues.

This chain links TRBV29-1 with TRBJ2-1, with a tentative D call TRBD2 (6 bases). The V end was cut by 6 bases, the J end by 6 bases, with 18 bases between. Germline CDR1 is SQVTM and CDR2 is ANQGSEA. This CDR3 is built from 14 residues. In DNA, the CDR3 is TGCAGCGTGCCTAGACTAGGTGGGCGCAATGAGCAGTTCTTC. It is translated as CSVPRLGGRNEQFF.

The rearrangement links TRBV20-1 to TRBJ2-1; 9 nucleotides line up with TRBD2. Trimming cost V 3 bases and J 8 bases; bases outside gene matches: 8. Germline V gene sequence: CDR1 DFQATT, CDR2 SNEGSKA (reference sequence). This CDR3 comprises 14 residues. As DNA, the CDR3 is TGCAGTGCTAGTGCTAGCGGGATGAGGGATGAGCAGTTCTTC. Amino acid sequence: CSASASGMRDEQFF.

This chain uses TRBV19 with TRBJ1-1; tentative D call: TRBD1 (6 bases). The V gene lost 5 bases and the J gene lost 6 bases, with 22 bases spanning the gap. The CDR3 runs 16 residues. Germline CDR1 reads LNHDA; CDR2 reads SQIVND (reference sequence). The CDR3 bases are TGTGCCAGTAGTGCCACTCGGGGACAACCGAAGGCTGAAGCTTTCTTT. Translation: CASSATRGQPKAEAFF. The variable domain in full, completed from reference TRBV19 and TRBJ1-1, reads DGGITQSPKYLFRKEGQNVTLSCEQNLNHDAMYWYRQDPGQGLRLIYYSQIVNDFQKGDIAEGYSVSREKKESFPLTVTSAQKNPTAFYLCASSATRGQPKAEAFFGQGTRLTVV.

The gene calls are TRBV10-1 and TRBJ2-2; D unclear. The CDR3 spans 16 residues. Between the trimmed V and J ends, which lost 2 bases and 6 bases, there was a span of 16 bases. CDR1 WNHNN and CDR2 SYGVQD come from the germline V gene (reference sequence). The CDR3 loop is CASSEGRSRKPGELFF. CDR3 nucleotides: TGCGCCAGCAGTGAGGGGCGTTCGCGCAAACCCGGGGAGCTGTTTTTT.

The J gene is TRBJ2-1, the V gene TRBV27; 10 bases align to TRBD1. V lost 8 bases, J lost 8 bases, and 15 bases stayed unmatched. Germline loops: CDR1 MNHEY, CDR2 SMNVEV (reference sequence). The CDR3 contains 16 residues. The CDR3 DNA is TGTGCCAGCGTAGTTCGAGGGACAGGGGTTCGGGATGAGCAGTTCTTC. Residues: CASVVRGTGVRDEQFF.

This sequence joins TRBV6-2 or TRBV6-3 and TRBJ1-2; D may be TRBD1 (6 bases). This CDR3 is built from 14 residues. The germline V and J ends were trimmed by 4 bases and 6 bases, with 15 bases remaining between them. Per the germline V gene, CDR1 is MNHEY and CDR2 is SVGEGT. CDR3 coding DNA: TGTGCCAGCAGTTCCTCTGGGGGGGGCCATGGCTACACCTTC. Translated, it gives CASSSSGGGHGYTF.

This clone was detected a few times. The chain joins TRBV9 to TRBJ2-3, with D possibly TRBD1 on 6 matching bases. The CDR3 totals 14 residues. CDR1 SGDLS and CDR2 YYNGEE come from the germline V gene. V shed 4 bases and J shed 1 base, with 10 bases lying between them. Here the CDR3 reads CASSIGQRTDTQYF. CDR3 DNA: TGTGCCAGCAGCATAGGACAGCGCACAGATACGCAGTATTTT.